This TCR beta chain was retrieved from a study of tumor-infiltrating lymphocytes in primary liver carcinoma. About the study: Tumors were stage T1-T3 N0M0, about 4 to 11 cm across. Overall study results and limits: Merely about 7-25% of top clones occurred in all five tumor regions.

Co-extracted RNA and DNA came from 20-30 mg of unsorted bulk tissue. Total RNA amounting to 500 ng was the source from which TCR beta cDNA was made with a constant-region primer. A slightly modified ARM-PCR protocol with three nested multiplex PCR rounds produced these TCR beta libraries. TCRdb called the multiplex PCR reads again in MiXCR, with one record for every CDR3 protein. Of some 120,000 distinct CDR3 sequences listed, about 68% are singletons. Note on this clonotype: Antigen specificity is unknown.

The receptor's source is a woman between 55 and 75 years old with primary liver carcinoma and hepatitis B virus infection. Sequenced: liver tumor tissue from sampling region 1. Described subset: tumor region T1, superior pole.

The CDR3 reads CSASRGSGRLLDYNEQFF. CDR3 sequence (DNA): TGCAGTGCTAGTCGGGGTAGCGGGAGATTACTGGACTACAATGAGCAGTTCTTC. The chain couples TRBV20-1 to TRBJ2-1; 9 nucleotides agree with TRBD2. After removal of 3 bases from V and 3 bases from J, the junction contained 15 bases not matched to a gene. Germline CDR1 is DFQATT and CDR2 is SNEGSKA (reference sequence). CDR3 length: 18 residues.